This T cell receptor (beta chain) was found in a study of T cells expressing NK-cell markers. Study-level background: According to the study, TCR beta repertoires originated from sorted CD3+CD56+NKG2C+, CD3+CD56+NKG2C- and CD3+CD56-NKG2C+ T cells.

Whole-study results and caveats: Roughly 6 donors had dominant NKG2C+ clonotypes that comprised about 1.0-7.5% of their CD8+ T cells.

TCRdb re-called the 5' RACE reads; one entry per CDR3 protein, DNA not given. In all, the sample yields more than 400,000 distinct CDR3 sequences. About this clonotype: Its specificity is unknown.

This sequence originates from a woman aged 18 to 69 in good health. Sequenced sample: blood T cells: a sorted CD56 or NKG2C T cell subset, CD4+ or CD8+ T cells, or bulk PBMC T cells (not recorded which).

This CDR3 is CASSPSGGATEAFF. V usage is TRBV12-3 or TRBV12-4 and J usage is TRBJ1-1. The CDR3 is 14 residues long.